This T cell receptor (beta chain) was captured in a study of blood T cells in healthy people across ages. Details on this clonotype: Its antigen is not identified. One end of the junction is discordant with germline, which a read error may explain.

The authors ran a second PCR of 7 to 11 cycles using a sample-barcoded 5' primer and a J-beta primer mix. Using its own MiXCR run on the 5' RACE reads, TCRdb lists one record per CDR3 protein. The table shows 1.5 million to 1.8 million distinct CDR3 sequences, with 42% occurring only once. All donors came from Russia, were Caucasian and healthy, and spanned ages about 6 to 90. Staff drew around 10 milliliters of peripheral blood from each donor. Study-wide points: Lack of knowledge of donor CMV status possibly confounded expanded clonotype changes.

This sequence originates from a woman aged 18 to 35 in good health. The specimen sequenced was blood.

The chain's CDR3 is CASSVQVQGTQYF. In DNA form, the CDR3 reads TGTGCCAGCAGCGTACAGGTACAAGGGACCCAGTACTTC. The J gene is TRBJ2-5, the V gene TRBV5-8, with TRBD1 as a possible D gene (5 bases). Germline CDR1 SGHTS, CDR2 YDEGEE. This CDR3 has 13 residues. The whole variable domain, filled in from reference TRBV5-8 and TRBJ2-5, reads EAGVTQSPTHLIKTRGQQATLRCSPISGHTSVYWYQQALGLGLQFLLWYDEGEERNRGNFPPRFSGRQFPNYSSELNVNALELEDSALYLCASSVQVQGTQYFGPGTRLLVL.